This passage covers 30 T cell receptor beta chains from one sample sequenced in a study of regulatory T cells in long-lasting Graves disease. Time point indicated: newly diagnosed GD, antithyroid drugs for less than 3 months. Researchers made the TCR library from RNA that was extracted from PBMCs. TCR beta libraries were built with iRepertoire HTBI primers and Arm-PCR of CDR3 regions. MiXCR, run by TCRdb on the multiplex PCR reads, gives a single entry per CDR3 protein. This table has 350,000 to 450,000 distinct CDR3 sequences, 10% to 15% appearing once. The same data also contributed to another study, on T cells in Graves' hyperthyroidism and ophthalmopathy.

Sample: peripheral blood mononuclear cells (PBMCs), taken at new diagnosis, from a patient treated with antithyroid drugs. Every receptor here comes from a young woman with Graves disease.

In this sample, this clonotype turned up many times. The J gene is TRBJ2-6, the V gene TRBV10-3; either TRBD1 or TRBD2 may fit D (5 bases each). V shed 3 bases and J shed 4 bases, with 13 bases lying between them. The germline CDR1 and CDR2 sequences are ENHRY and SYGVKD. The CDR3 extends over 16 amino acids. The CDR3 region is CAISDPTGPGANVLTF. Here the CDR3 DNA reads TGTGCCATCAGTGACCCCACGGGGCCCGGGGCCAACGTCCTGACTTTC.

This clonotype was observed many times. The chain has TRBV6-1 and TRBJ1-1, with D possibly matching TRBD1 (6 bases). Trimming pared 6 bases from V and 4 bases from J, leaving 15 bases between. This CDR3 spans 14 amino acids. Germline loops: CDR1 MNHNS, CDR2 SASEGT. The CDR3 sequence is CASSLQGAATEAFF. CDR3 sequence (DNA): TGTGCCAGCAGCCTACAGGGAGCGGCCACTGAAGCTTTCTTT.

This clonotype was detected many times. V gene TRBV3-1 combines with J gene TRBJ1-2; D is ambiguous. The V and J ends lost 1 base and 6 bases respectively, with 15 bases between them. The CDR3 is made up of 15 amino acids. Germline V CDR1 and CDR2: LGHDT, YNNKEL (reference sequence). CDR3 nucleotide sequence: TGTGCCAGCAGCCAAGGATCTGGATGGTTCGATGGCTACACCTTC. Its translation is CASSQGSGWFDGYTF.

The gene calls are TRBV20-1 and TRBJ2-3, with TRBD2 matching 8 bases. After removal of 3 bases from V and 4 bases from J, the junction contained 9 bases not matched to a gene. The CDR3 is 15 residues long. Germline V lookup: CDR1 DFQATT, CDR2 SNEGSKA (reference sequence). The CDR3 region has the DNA TGCAGTGCTAGTATATCTTACGGGAGGGCAGATACGCAGTATTTT. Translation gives CSASISYGRADTQYF.

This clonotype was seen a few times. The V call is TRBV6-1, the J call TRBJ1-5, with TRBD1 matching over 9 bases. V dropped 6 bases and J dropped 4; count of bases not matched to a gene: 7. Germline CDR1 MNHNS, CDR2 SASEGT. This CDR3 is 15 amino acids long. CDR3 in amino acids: CASRIQGAQNQPQHF. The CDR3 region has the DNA TGTGCCAGCAGAATACAGGGGGCCCAGAATCAGCCCCAGCATTTT.

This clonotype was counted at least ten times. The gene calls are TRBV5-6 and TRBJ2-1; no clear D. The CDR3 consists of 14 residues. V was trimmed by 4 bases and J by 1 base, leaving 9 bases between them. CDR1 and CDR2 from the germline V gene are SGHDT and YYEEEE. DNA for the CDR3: TGTGCCAGCAGCCCTGTGGGGTCCTACAATGAGCAGTTCTTC. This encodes CASSPVGSYNEQFF.

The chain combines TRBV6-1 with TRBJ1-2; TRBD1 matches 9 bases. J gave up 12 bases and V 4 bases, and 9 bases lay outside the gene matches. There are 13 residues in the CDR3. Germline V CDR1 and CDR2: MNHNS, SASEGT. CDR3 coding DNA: TGTGCCAGCAGTGCCACCGGGACAGGGAATCACACCTTC. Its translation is CASSATGTGNHTF.

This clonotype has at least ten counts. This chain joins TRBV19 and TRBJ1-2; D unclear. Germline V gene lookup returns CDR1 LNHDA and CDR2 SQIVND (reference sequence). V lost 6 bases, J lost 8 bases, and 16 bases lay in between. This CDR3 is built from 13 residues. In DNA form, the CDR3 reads TGTGCCAGTAGCATGACCGCGGGTCAGGGCTACACCTTC. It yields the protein CASSMTAGQGYTF. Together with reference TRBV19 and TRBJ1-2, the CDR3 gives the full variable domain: DGGITQSPKYLFRKEGQNVTLSCEQNLNHDAMYWYRQDPGQGLRLIYYSQIVNDFQKGDIAEGYSVSREKKESFPLTVTSAQKNPTAFYLCASSMTAGQGYTFGSGTRLTVV.

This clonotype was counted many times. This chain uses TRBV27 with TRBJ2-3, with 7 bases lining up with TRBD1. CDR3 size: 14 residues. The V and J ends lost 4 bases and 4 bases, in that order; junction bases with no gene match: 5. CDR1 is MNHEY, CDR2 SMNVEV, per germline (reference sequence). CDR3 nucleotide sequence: TGTGCCAGCAGTTACGACAGGGTGGCAGATACGCAGTATTTT. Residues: CASSYDRVADTQYF.

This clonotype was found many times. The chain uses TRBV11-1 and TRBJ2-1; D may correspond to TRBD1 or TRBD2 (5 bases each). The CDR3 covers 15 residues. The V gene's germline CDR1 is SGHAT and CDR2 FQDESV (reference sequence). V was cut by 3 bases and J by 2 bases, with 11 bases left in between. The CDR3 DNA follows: TGTGCCAGCAGCTTTCTTCGGGGCACCTACAATGAGCAGTTCTTC. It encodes CASSFLRGTYNEQFF.

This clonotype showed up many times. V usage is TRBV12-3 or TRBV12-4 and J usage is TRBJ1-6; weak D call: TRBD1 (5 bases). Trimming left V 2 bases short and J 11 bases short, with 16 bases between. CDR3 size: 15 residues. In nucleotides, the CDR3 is TGTGCCAGCAGTTTAACCGAGAGGGGAGCGACACCCCTCCACTTT. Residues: CASSLTERGATPLHF.

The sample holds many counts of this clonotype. For the CDR3, the DNA is TGTGCCAGCAGCTTAGATTTGAGCCCCGGCACAGATACGCAGTATTTT. Amino acid sequence: CASSLDLSPGTDTQYF. J is TRBJ2-3 and V is TRBV7-2; the D is unclear. CDR3 length: 16 amino acids. Germline CDR1 SGHTA, CDR2 FQGNSA. V shed 1 base and J shed 1 base, with 12 bases lying between them.

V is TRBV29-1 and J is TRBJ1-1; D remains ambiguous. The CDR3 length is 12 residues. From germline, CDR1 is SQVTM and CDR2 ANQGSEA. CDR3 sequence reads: CTAERAGTEAFF. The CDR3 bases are TGCACCGCCGAGAGGGCGGGGACTGAAGCTTTCTTT. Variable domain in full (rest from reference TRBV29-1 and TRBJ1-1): SAVISQKPSRDICQRGTSLTIQCQVDSQVTMMFWYRQQPGQSLTLIATANQGSEATYESGFVIDKFPISRPNLTFSTLTVSNMSPEDSSIYLCTAERAGTEAFFGQGTRLTVV.

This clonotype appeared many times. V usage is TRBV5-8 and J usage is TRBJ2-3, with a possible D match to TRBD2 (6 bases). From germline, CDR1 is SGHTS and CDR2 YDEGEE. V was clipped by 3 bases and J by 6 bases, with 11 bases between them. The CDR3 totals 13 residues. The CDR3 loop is CASSSPRGDTQYF. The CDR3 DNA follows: TGTGCCAGCAGCTCCCCCCGGGGGGATACGCAGTATTTT. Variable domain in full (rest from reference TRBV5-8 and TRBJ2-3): EAGVTQSPTHLIKTRGQQATLRCSPISGHTSVYWYQQALGLGLQFLLWYDEGEERNRGNFPPRFSGRQFPNYSSELNVNALELEDSALYLCASSSPRGDTQYFGPGTRLTVL.

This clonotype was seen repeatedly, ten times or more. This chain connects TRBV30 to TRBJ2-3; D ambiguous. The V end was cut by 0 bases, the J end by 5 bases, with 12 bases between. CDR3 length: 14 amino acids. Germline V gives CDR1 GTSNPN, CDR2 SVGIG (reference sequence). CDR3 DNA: TGTGCCTGGAGTGTATTGAGAGAGCTAGATACGCAGTATTTT. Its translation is CAWSVLRELDTQYF.

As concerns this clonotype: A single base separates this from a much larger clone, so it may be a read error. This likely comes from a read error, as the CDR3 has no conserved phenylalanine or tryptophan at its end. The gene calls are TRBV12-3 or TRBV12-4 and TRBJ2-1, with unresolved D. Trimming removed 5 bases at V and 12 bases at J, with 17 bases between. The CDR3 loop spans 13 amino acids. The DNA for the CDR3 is TGTGCCAGCAGTCCTAATTTATCTCGATCGCAGTTCTCC. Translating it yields CASSPNLSRSQFS.

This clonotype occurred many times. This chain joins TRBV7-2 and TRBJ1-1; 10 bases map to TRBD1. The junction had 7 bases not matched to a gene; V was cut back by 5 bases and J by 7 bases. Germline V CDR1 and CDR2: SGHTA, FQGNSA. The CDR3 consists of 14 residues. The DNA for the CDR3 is TGTGCCAGCAGCCGCCCGACAGGGGGCATTGAAGCTTTCTTT. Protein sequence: CASSRPTGGIEAFF.

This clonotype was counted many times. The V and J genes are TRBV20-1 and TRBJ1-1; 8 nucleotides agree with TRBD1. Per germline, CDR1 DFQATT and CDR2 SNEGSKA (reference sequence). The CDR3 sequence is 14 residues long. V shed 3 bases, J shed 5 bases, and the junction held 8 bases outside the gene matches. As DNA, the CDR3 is TGCAGTGCTAGCCGGACAGGGAAAGCGACTGAAGCTTTCTTT. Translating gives CSASRTGKATEAFF.

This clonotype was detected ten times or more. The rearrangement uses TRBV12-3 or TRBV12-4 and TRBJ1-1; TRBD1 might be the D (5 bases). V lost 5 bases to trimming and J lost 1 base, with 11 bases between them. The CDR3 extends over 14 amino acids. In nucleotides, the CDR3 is TGTGCCAGCAGTATTCAGGGTCCGAACACTGAAGCTTTCTTT. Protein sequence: CASSIQGPNTEAFF.

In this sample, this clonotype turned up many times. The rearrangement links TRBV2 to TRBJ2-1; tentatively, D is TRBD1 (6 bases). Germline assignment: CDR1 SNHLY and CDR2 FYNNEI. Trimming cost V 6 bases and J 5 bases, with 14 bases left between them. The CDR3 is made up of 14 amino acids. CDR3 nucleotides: TGTGCCAGCAGACTGAGACAGGCTGACAATGAGCAGTTCTTC. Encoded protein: CASRLRQADNEQFF.

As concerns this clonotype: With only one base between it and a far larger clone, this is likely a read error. For the CDR3, the DNA is TGTGCCAGCAGTTACGGTCGGGAGGTGAGCACTGAAGTTTTCTTT. Its protein is CASSYGREVSTEVFF. The chain has TRBV6-5 and TRBJ1-1; D gene uncertain. The CDR3 spans 15 residues. Germline V gives CDR1 MNHEY, CDR2 SVGAGI.

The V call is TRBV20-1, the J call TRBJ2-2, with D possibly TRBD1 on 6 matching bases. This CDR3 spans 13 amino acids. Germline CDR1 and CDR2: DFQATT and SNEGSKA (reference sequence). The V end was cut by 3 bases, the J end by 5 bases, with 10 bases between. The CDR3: CSARDSQTGELFF. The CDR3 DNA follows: TGCAGTGCTAGGGACAGCCAAACCGGGGAGCTGTTTTTT.

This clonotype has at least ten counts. The DNA of the CDR3 is TGCAGTGCTAGTGAACTAGCGGGGATCTACGAGCAGTACTTC. It codes for CSASELAGIYEQYF. The chain combines TRBV20-1 with TRBJ2-7; 10 bases map to TRBD2. Germline values: CDR1 DFQATT, CDR2 SNEGSKA (reference sequence). J gave up 3 bases and V 3 bases, and 5 bases lay outside the gene matches. The CDR3 loop spans 14 amino acids.

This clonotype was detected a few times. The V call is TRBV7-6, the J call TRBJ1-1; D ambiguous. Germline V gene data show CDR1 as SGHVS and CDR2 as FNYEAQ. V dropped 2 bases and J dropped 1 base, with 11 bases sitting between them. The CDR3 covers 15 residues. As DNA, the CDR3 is TGTGCCAGCAGCTTAAGTTTGTCTTCGAACACTGAAGCTTTCTTT. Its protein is CASSLSLSSNTEAFF.

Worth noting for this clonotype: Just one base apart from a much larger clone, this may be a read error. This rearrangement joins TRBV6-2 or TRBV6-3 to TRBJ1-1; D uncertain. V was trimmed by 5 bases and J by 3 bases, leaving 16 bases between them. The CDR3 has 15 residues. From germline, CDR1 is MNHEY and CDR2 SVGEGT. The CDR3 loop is CASSDRGQVYTEAFF. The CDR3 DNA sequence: TGTGCCAGCAGTGACCGCGGGCAGGTTTACACTGAAGCTTTCTTT.

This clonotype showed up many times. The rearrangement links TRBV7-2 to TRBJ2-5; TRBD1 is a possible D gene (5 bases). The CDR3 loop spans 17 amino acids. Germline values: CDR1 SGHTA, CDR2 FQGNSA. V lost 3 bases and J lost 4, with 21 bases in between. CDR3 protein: CASSFNTGQGKVETQYF. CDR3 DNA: TGTGCCAGCAGCTTTAATACTGGCCAGGGAAAGGTAGAGACCCAGTACTTC.

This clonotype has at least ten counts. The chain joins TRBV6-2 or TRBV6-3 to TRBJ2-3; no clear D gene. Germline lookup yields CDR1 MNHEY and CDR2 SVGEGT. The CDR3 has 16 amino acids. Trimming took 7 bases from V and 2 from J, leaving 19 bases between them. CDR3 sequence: CASTPLGQTDTDTQYF. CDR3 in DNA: TGTGCCAGCACTCCCCTAGGGCAGACCGACACAGATACGCAGTATTTT.

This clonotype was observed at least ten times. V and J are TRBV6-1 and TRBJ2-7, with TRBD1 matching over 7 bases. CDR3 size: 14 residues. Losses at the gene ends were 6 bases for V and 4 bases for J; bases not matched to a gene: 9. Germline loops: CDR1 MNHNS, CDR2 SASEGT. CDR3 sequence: CASSTPGQSYEQYV. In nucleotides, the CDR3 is TGTGCCAGCAGCACCCCGGGACAGAGTTACGAGCAGTACGTC.

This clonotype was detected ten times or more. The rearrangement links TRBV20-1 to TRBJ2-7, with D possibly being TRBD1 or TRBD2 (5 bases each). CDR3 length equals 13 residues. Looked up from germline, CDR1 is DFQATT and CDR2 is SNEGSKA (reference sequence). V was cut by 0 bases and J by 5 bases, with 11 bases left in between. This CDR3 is CSARDEGSHEQYV. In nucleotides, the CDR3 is TGCAGTGCTAGAGATGAGGGGTCGCACGAGCAGTACGTC.

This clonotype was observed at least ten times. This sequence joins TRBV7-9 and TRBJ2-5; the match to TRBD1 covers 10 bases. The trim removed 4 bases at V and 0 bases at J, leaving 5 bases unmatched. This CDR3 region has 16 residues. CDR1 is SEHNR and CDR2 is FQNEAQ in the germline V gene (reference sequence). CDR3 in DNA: TGTGCCAGCAGCTCGGGACAGGGGACGTACCAAGAGACCCAGTACTTC. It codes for CASSSGQGTYQETQYF.